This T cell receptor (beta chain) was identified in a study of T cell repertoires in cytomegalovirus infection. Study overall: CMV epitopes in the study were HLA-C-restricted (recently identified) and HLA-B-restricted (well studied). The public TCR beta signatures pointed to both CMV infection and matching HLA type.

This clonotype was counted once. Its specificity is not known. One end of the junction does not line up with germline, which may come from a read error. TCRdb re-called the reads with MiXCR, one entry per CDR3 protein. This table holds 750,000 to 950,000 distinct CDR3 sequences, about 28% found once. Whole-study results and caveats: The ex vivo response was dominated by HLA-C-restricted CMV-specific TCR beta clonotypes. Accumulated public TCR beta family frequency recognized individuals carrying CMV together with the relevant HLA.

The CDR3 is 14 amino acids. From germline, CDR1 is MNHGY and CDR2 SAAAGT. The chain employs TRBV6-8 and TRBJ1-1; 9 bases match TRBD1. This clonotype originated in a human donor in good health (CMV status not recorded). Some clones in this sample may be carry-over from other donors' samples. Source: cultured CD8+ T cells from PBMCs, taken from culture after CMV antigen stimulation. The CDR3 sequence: CACSLGQGFTEAFF. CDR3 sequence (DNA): TGTGCCTGCAGTCTTGGACAGGGGTTCACTGAAGCTTTCTTT.